This TCR beta chain appears in the sequencing data of a study of control samples from healthy donors and cancer patients. Germline values: CDR1 SGHTA, CDR2 FQGNSA. Between the trimmed V and J ends, which lost 5 bases and 2 bases, there was a span of 10 bases. This CDR3 comprises 14 residues. Produced via immunoSEQ multiplex PCR; TCRdb's table is partial and in-frame only. This sample has 65,000 to 70,000 clones, with approximately 84% found just once. V is TRBV7-2 and J is TRBJ2-1, with D possibly TRBD1 on 6 matching bases. Sequenced sample: PBMCs. This TCR was recovered from a woman between 45 and 65 years old with lung cancer. CDR3 nucleotide sequence: TGTGCCAGCAGCGGGCAGGGGCCCTACAATGAGCAGTTCTTC. Its protein product is CASSGQGPYNEQFF.